This T cell receptor (beta chain) was profiled in a study of beta chain features in type 1 diabetes. The length of the CDR3 is 15 residues. Germline CDR1 reads SEHNR; CDR2 reads FQNEAQ (reference sequence). Trimming took off 6 bases at V and 0 bases at J, with 14 bases between the two ends. cDNA synthesis used the whole RNA isolate, giving expressed TCRB sequences. Data came from immunoSEQ multiplex PCR; TCRdb stores just in-frame clones and leaves some out. The sample contains 350,000 to 400,000 clones, 10% to 15% of which appear only once. Concerning this clone itself: Its antigen is unidentified.

Whole-study results and caveats: Researchers report that Type 1 diabetes patients had moderately but significantly shorter TCRB CDR3s across all four CD4+ subsets. Fewer insertions but more deletions were seen at VDJ junctions in type 1 diabetes patients. In the patient group, naive, central memory and Treg TCRB repertoires seemed more alike than in the healthy donor group.

One heparinised blood draw averaging about 120 mL was given by each donor. V is TRBV7-9 and J is TRBJ1-1, with unresolved D. The sequenced sample was naive CD4+ T cells from blood. The receptor was derived from a young woman with type 1 diabetes. Here the CDR3 reads CASSLGDPMNTEAFF. The CDR3 coding sequence is TGTGCCAGCAGTCTCGGGGATCCTATGAACACTGAAGCTTTCTTT.